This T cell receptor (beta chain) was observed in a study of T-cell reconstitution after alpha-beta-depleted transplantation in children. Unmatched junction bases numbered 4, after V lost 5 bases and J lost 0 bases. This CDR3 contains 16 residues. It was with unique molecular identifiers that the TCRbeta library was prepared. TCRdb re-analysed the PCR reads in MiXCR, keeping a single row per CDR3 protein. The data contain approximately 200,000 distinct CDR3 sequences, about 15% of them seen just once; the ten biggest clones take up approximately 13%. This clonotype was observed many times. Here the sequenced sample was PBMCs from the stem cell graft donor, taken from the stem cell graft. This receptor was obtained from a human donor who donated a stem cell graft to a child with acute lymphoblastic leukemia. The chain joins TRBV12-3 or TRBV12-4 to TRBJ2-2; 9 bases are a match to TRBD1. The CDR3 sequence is CASSGQGTTNTGELFF. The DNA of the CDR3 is TGTGCCAGCAGTGGACAGGGGACTACGAACACCGGGGAGCTGTTTTTT.